This T cell receptor beta chain originates from a study of blood T cell repertoires in COVID-19. Across the whole study: PBMCs, B-cell-depleted T cells, or T cells provided the cDNA or gDNA that made up the material.

Sequencing was performed with immunoSEQ multiplex PCR; in TCRdb, only in-frame clones are kept and a portion is missing. The sample shows approximately 200,000 clones, approximately 83% of them seen only once. There are 15 residues in the CDR3. J was trimmed by 5 bases and V by 8 bases; bases with no gene match: 7. The germline CDR1 and CDR2 sequences are SNHLY and FYNNEI. The sequenced material came from peripheral blood. This clonotype originated in a woman aged 55 to 70 with acute or convalescent COVID-19. The V and J genes are TRBV2 and TRBJ2-2, with 11 positions matching TRBD1. CDR3 residues: CASGVGTGGTGELFF. The CDR3 DNA is TGTGCCAGCGGTGTGGGGACAGGGGGGACCGGGGAGCTGTTTTTT.